Below, 28 T cell receptor beta chains from the same sample are listed, as sequenced in a study of T cells in Graves' hyperthyroidism and ophthalmopathy (dated by TCRdb to the late 2010s). Libraries were constructed by multiplex PCR. These reads were obtained on an Illumina HiSeq 2000. TCR beta CDR3 regions were amplified from RNA transcripts. The first round of RT-PCR for the TCR CDR3 was performed with the HTBI primer set and the Qiagen OneStep RT-PCR kit. TCRdb applied fastp at Q25 and MiXCR to the public reads, then kept only in-frame beta chains. When rows share a CDR3 protein, they turn into one entry using the most common DNA and genes. Across this sample there are 600,000 or so distinct CDR3 sequences, with 35% to 55% seen only once. Clones ranked in the top ten supply about 8.2% of the sample. The specimen was peripheral blood or thyroid tissue (not recorded which). The receptors stem from a woman aged 18-29 years with Graves' hyperthyroidism. Donor details come from another sample of the same person, matched by shared clones.

CDR3 sequence: CATSKNPGNGYTF. In DNA form, the CDR3 reads TGTGCCACCAGCAAGAACCCGGGGAATGGCTACACCTTC. The chain links TRBV24-1 to TRBJ1-2; D not certain. This CDR3 has 13 residues. The germline V gene has CDR1 KGHDR and CDR2 SFDVKD. Trimming left V 7 bases short and J 6 bases short, with 14 bases between.

This clonotype was counted ten times or more. V is TRBV25-1 and J is TRBJ2-7; TRBD2 aligns across 7 bases. Germline trimming cut 4 bases from V and 2 bases from J; bases unmatched to any gene: 14. Germline CDR1 reads MGHDK; CDR2 reads SYGVNS. This CDR3 region has 17 residues. The CDR3 DNA is TGTGCCAGCAGTGCCCCGGGACTACCACCTAAGCCCTACGAGCAGTACTTC. This gives the protein CASSAPGLPPKPYEQYF.

This clonotype was observed many times. The rearrangement uses TRBV7-3 and TRBJ1-1; D is perhaps TRBD1 (6 bases). Germline V CDR1 and CDR2: SGHTA, FQGTGA. This CDR3 comprises 13 residues. Trimming shortened V by 5 bases and J by 3 bases, and 10 bases separated the two germline ends. CDR3 DNA sequence: TGTGCCAGCAGCACAGGGTTGGACACTGAAGCTTTCTTT. This encodes CASSTGLDTEAFF.

This clonotype has only one observation. This chain joins TRBV11-2 and TRBJ2-7; 7 bases are shared with TRBD1. After removal of 1 base from V and 5 bases from J, the junction contained 5 bases not matched to a gene. Looked up from germline, CDR1 is SGHAT and CDR2 is FQNNGV. This CDR3 region has 14 residues. DNA of the CDR3: TGTGCCAGCAGCTTAGGTATAGGGGGCCACGAGCAGTACTTC. It specifies CASSLGIGGHEQYF.

This clonotype was picked up many times. The V and J genes are TRBV29-1 and TRBJ2-5; D is ambiguous. The CDR3 has 8 residues. The germline V gene has CDR1 SQVTM and CDR2 ANQGSEA. The germline V and J ends were trimmed by 4 bases and 9 bases, with 3 bases remaining between them. CDR3 coding DNA: TGCAGCGTTGGCCCCCAGTACTTC. It specifies CSVGPQYF.

V is TRBV29-1 and J is TRBJ1-3, with TRBD1 matching 10 bases. CDR1 and CDR2 (germline): SQVTM, ANQGSEA. The CDR3 runs to 14 residues. The V gene end was trimmed by 5 bases and the J gene end by 1 base; junction bases not matched to a gene: 2. This CDR3 is CSVWTGGSGNTIYF. The CDR3 DNA reads TGCAGCGTTTGGACAGGGGGATCTGGAAACACCATATATTTT.

In its sample, this clonotype was seen a few times. V gene TRBV7-9 combines with J gene TRBJ1-2; 11 positions agree with TRBD1. J lost 0 bases, V lost 5 bases, and 8 bases had no gene match. This CDR3 has 17 amino acids. Germline CDR1 SEHNR, CDR2 FQNEAQ (reference sequence). The CDR3, as DNA: TGTGCCAGCAGCGATCAGGACAGGGGGCCGACTAACTATGGCTACACCTTC. Translating it yields CASSDQDRGPTNYGYTF. Full variable domain (remainder filled in from reference TRBV7-9 and TRBJ1-2): DTGVSQNPRHKITKRGQNVTFRCDPISEHNRLYWYRQTLGQGPEFLTYFQNEAQLEKSRLLSDRFSAERPKGSFSTLEIQRTEQGDSAMYLCASSDQDRGPTNYGYTFGSGTRLTVV.

This clonotype was seen repeatedly, ten times or more. The rearrangement joins TRBV2 to TRBJ2-7; 8 nucleotides align to TRBD2. V trimming: 2 bases; J trimming: 0 bases; junction bases outside the gene matches: 0. The CDR3 consists of 14 residues. The germline V gene encodes CDR1 SNHLY and CDR2 FYNNEI. The CDR3 region has the DNA TGTGCCAGCAGTGAAAGCGGGAGCTCCTACGAGCAGTACTTC. The encoded protein is CASSESGSSYEQYF. Together with reference TRBV2 and TRBJ2-7, the CDR3 gives the full variable domain: EPEVTQTPSHQVTQMGQEVILRCVPISNHLYFYWYRQILGQKVEFLVSFYNNEISEKSEIFDDQFSVERPDGSNFTLKIRSTKLEDSAMYFCASSESGSSYEQYFGPGTRLTVT.

With regard to this clonotype: Germline and junction disagree at one end, which may indicate a read error. The V call is TRBV7-9, the J call TRBJ2-5, with D possibly being TRBD2 (6 bases). In germline, CDR1 is SEHNR, CDR2 FQNEAQ (reference sequence). The CDR3 length is 13 residues. The chain's CDR3 is CVSGLAAKETQYF. Written as DNA, the CDR3 is TGTGTCAGCGGCTTAGCGGCGAAAGAGACCCAGTACTTC. Drawing the rest from reference TRBV7-9 and TRBJ2-5, the complete variable domain is DTGVSQNPRHKITKRGQNVTFRCDPISEHNRLYWYRQTLGQGPEFLTYFQNEAQLEKSRLLSDRFSAERPKGSFSTLEIQRTEQGDSAMYLCVSGLAAKETQYFGPGTRLLVL.

As to this clonotype: Compared with germline, one end of the junction differs, possibly owing to a read error. The genes are TRBV6-1 and TRBJ2-2; D might be TRBD2 (7 bases). The germline V gene encodes CDR1 MNHNS and CDR2 SASEGT. This CDR3 has 15 amino acids. The CDR3 here is CASSEPTGRAGELFF. The CDR3 nucleotides are TGTGCCAGCAGCGAACCTACAGGGAGGGCCGGGGAGCTGTTTTTC.

The V call is TRBV2, the J call TRBJ2-7; TRBD2 aligns across 11 bases. V lost 6 bases to trimming and J lost 0 bases; unmatched junction nucleotides: 4. CDR3 length equals 15 residues. Germline values: CDR1 SNHLY, CDR2 FYNNEI. CDR3 amino acids: CASSGGLAVSYEQYF. The CDR3 DNA sequence: TGTGCCAGCAGCGGGGGACTAGCGGTCTCCTACGAGCAGTACTTC.

The genes are TRBV7-2 and TRBJ2-7, with 15 positions matching TRBD2. The CDR3 spans 14 residues. Losses at the gene ends were 1 base for V and 11 bases for J; bases not matched to a gene: 3. Germline V gene lookup returns CDR1 SGHTA and CDR2 FQGNSA. The CDR3 coding sequence is TGTGCCAGCAGCTTAGGGACTAGCGGGAGGGGGAAGTACTTC. Its protein product is CASSLGTSGRGKYF.

V usage is TRBV20-1 and J usage is TRBJ2-6; 14 nucleotides match TRBD2. Germline loops: CDR1 DFQATT, CDR2 SNEGSKA (reference sequence). Trimming at V came to 3 bases and at J to 2 bases, leaving 0 bases not matched to a gene. This CDR3 spans 16 amino acids. For the CDR3, the DNA is TGCAGTGCTAGGACTAGCGGGAGGGCTGGGGCCAACGTCCTGACTTTC. It specifies CSARTSGRAGANVLTF.

The rearrangement uses TRBV27 and TRBJ1-2, with 7 bases aligning to TRBD1. V shed 6 bases and J 0 bases; nucleotides not matched to a gene: 7. CDR1 and CDR2 (germline): MNHEY, SMNVEV (reference sequence). This CDR3 has 15 residues. CDR3 protein: CASSSYRGANYGYTF. CDR3 DNA: TGTGCCAGCAGCTCGTACAGGGGCGCTAACTATGGCTACACCTTC.

The chain links TRBV29-1 to TRBJ2-7, with 15 bases lining up with TRBD2. J was trimmed by 4 bases and V by 4 bases; bases with no gene match: 5. This CDR3 is 15 amino acids long. Germline-derived CDR1 and CDR2 are SQVTM and ANQGSEA. This CDR3 reads CSVGGLAGGGYEQYF. The CDR3 DNA is TGCAGCGTTGGGGGACTAGCGGGAGGAGGGTACGAGCAGTACTTC.

This clonotype was observed a single time. This likely comes from a read error, as the CDR3 has no conserved phenylalanine or tryptophan at its end. The DNA is left out, because the CDR3 cannot be placed on it with certainty; the CDR3 is given as TCRdb lists it. This rearrangement joins TRBV7-2 to TRBJ2-7; the table's D call TRBD2 went unverified against the DNA. CDR1 is SGHTA, CDR2 FQGNSA, per germline. The length of the CDR3 is 19 amino acids, counting both ends. This CDR3 is CASSFRGGWDQGLAGVRDY.

This chain connects TRBV10-1 to TRBJ1-5, with 7 nucleotides matching TRBD1. Germline CDR1 and CDR2: WNHNN and SYGVQD (reference sequence). V was clipped by 8 bases and J by 0 bases; unmatched bases: 7. The CDR3 length is 15 residues. CDR3 loop: CASANGQDSNQPQHF. The CDR3 DNA is TGCGCCAGCGCTAACGGACAGGATAGCAATCAGCCCCAGCATTTT.

CDR3 sequence (DNA): TGTGCCAGCCGAGCCCCTTCGGCGCCCCATCACCACGAGCAGTACTTC. It specifies CASRAPSAPHHHEQYF. The chain combines TRBV10-3 with TRBJ2-7; D remains ambiguous. CDR1 ENHRY and CDR2 SYGVKD come from the germline V gene. V was clipped by 10 bases and J by 5 bases, with 27 bases between them. This CDR3 spans 16 amino acids.

The J gene is TRBJ1-5, the V gene TRBV6-1; tentatively, D is TRBD1 (6 bases). V lost 8 bases to trimming and J lost 3 bases, with 17 bases between them. Germline loops: CDR1 MNHNS, CDR2 SASEGT. The CDR3 length is 15 residues. The DNA for the CDR3 is TGTGCCAGCTCGATACAGGGTTACTACAATCAGCCCCAGCATTTT. Its translation: CASSIQGYYNQPQHF.

This clonotype came up many times. The chain recombines TRBV29-1 with TRBJ2-7, with unresolved D. V shed 4 bases and J shed 6 bases, with 19 bases lying between them. CDR3 length: 14 residues. The germline gives CDR1 SQVTM, CDR2 ANQGSEA. The CDR3 is CSVGASKAIPEQYF. In DNA form, the CDR3 reads TGCAGCGTTGGGGCCAGTAAGGCGATCCCCGAGCAGTACTTC.

On this clonotype: At one end the junction does not follow the germline gene, possibly because of a read error. The rearrangement joins TRBV5-1 to TRBJ2-7; a weak D match, TRBD2 (6 bases). The V gene's germline CDR1 is SGHRS and CDR2 YFSETQ. The CDR3 consists of 15 residues. CDR3 sequence reads: CTSSLAGNLEYEQYF. The CDR3, as DNA: TGCACCAGCAGCTTGGCGGGAAACCTTGAGTACGAGCAGTACTTC.

The J gene is TRBJ1-1, the V gene TRBV5-1; no definite D call. This CDR3 spans 13 amino acids. The ends were cut back, 0 bases at V and 3 bases at J, with 6 bases in the middle. CDR1 is SGHRS and CDR2 is YFSETQ in the germline V gene. The CDR3 is CASSLVLDTEAFF. The DNA of the CDR3 is TGCGCCAGCAGCTTGGTCTTGGACACTGAAGCTTTCTTT. Looking up the rest from reference TRBV5-1 and TRBJ1-1 gives the full variable domain: KAGVTQTPRYLIKTRGQQVTLSCSPISGHRSVSWYQQTPGQGLQFLFEYFSETQRNKGNFPGRFSGRQFSNSRSEMNVSTLELGDSALYLCASSLVLDTEAFFGQGTRLTVV.

The genes are TRBV7-9 and TRBJ2-2, with 8 positions matching TRBD2. In germline, CDR1 is SEHNR, CDR2 FQNEAQ (reference sequence). V lost 5 bases to trimming and J lost 2 bases; unmatched junction nucleotides: 10. CDR3 length: 17 residues. CDR3 bases: TGTGCCAGCAGCCCAATACCCGGACTAGCTAACACCGGGGAGCTGTTTTTT. This encodes CASSPIPGLANTGELFF.

This clonotype was recorded many times. The rearrangement links TRBV29-1 to TRBJ2-5; D unresolved. Germline lookup yields CDR1 SQVTM and CDR2 ANQGSEA. The CDR3 has 13 residues. Trimming removed 7 bases from V and 4 bases from J, with 16 bases in between. CDR3 DNA: TGCAGCGCTGCTAGGGTCTCAAGAGAGACCCAGTACTTC. Translated, it gives CSAARVSRETQYF.

This clonotype came up a few times. The chain is built from TRBV19 and TRBJ1-5; possible D gene TRBD1, 5 bases. Germline V gene sequence: CDR1 LNHDA, CDR2 SQIVND (reference sequence). The CDR3 consists of 13 residues. Trimming shortened V by 2 bases and J by 7 bases, and 9 bases separated the two germline ends. The CDR3 protein is CASSIKGQQPQHF. In DNA, the CDR3 is TGTGCCAGTAGTATAAAGGGGCAGCAGCCCCAGCATTTT.

This clonotype turned up a few times. The chain combines TRBV12-5 with TRBJ1-1; tentative D call: TRBD1 (5 bases). From germline, CDR1 is LGHNT and CDR2 FRNRAP. The CDR3 extends over 11 amino acids. Trimming removed 3 bases from V and 6 bases from J, with 5 bases in between. CDR3 sequence (DNA): TGTGCTAGTGGTTTAGGGGCTGAAGCTTTCTTT. As protein: CASGLGAEAFF.

Notes on this clonotype: A read error is possible here, since a much larger clone lies one base away. This chain uses TRBV11-2 with TRBJ1-4; 7 bases fit TRBD1. This CDR3 contains 15 residues. Looked up from germline, CDR1 is SGHAT and CDR2 is FQNNGV. The DNA of the CDR3 is TGTGTCAGCAGCATCCGACAGGGCTTGTCGGAAAAACTGTTTTTT. This encodes CVSSIRQGLSEKLFF.

This sequence joins TRBV6-4 and TRBJ1-1; 9 nucleotides match TRBD1. V lost 2 bases to trimming and J lost 1 base; unmatched junction nucleotides: 8. The CDR3 has 17 residues. Germline V gene data show CDR1 as MRHNA and CDR2 as SNTAGT. In DNA form, the CDR3 reads TGTGCCAGCAGTGACCCCCGGACAGGGGAACCGAACACTGAAGCTTTCTTT. As protein: CASSDPRTGEPNTEAFF.